The rows below give T cell receptor beta chains drawn from one sample of a study of blood T cell repertoires in COVID-19. Clones were read by immunoSEQ multiplex PCR, and TCRdb kept only the in-frame ones, dropping some. The data show 120,000 to 150,000 clones, with roughly nine tenths seen just once and 4% held by the top ten. Sequencing used PBMCs or T cells enriched from blood (not recorded which). The receptors derive from a woman in her thirties or forties who had been exposed to COVID-19. The CDR3 runs from the conserved cysteine through the conserved F or W. Clone size is not always given. Where it is, it says once, few, many or a class for expanded clones.

v_call	clone_size	j_call	cdr3_aa
TRBV9	.	TRBJ1-2	CASSVAPGSLANYGYTF
TRBV19	.	TRBJ2-3	CASSMGPRLAGAQYF
TRBV14	.	TRBJ2-7	CASSRGRTSTYEQYF
TRBV5-1	.	TRBJ1-2	CASSLGDRENYGYTF
TRBV19	few	TRBJ2-1	CASRGRTGGSYNEQFF
TRBV3-1/TRBV3-2	.	TRBJ1-1	CASSQEGSTGPEAFF
TRBV5-1	.	TRBJ2-5	CASSSGSGETQYF
TRBV9	.	TRBJ2-1	CASSARGKGGFYNEQFF
TRBV11-2	.	TRBJ2-7	CASSLASSYEQYF
TRBV19	once	TRBJ2-7	CASNSGTGNYEQYF
TRBV4-1	.	TRBJ1-2	CASSQDWISGTLFF
TRBV19	.	TRBJ2-7	CASSATGVAYEQYF
TRBV4-1	.	TRBJ2-3	CASSHLAGVSTDTQYF
TRBV28	.	TRBJ2-2	CASSFPTSGTGELFF
TRBV12-3/TRBV12-4	once	TRBJ1-1	CASSLTTGGGVFF
TRBV6-5	once	TRBJ2-1	CASRSAGNEQFF
TRBV6-1	.	TRBJ1-2	CASSEADRVSGYTF
TRBV29-1	.	TRBJ2-3	CSAGRAHDTDTQYF
TRBV2	once	TRBJ2-7	CASSRGGQGSYEQYF
TRBV7-3	.	TRBJ1-2	CASSLTLTGWSGYTF
TRBV2	.	TRBJ2-3	CASSLTGGWTDTQYF
TRBV3-1/TRBV3-2	.	TRBJ1-4	CASSQQQGAGEKLFF
TRBV27	.	TRBJ1-5	CASRELQGYSNQPQHF
TRBV5-1	.	TRBJ2-3	CASSLAGQGSTDTQYF
TRBV6-5	.	TRBJ2-2	CASSSHRDGTGELFF
TRBV28	.	TRBJ1-2	CATSLAGGYGYTF
TRBV19	.	TRBJ2-1	CASSIDGARGHEQFF